Following are 4 T cell receptor beta chains from one sample sequenced in a study of blood T cell repertoires in COVID-19. Sequenced by immunoSEQ multiplex PCR; TCRdb stores in-frame clones only, minus some. The sample yields around 270,000 clones, about 87% seen once. Sequenced material: peripheral blood. All receptors come from a woman in her 50s with acute or convalescent COVID-19.

The V and J genes are TRBV25-1 and TRBJ1-2; D might be TRBD1 (5 bases). Trimming shortened V by 3 bases and J by 9 bases, and 23 bases separated the two germline ends. Germline CDR1 and CDR2: MGHDK and SYGVNS. This CDR3 is 16 amino acids long. CDR3 nucleotides: TGTGCCAGCAGTGAGCCCCTCGGACTCGCGGGGGAAAGCTACACCTTC. The encoded protein is CASSEPLGLAGESYTF.

V gene TRBV27 combines with J gene TRBJ1-5; 7 nucleotides agree with TRBD1. The CDR3 sequence is 16 residues long. The ends lost 4 bases at V and 5 bases at J; junction bases unmatched: 11. The germline gives CDR1 MNHEY, CDR2 SMNVEV (reference sequence). The CDR3 coding sequence is TGTGCCAGCAGTTCAGACAGGGATGTACTGCATCAGCCCCAGCATTTT. Encoded protein: CASSSDRDVLHQPQHF.

The rearrangement uses TRBV29-1 and TRBJ2-2; 7 positions agree with TRBD1. Looked up from germline, CDR1 is SQVTM and CDR2 is ANQGSEA. The J segment lost 5 bases and the V segment lost 5 bases, leaving 5 bases of the junction unmatched. The CDR3 runs to 13 residues. The CDR3 region is CSVHRGQTGELFF. The CDR3 region has the DNA TGCAGCGTTCATAGGGGGCAGACCGGGGAGCTGTTTTTT.

The rearrangement uses TRBV4-2 and TRBJ2-3; D gene unclear. This CDR3 contains 16 residues. Germline CDR1 LGHNA, CDR2 YNFKEQ. V gave up 0 bases and J gave up 2 bases, with 12 bases separating them. This CDR3 reads CASSQERSTSTDTQYF. The DNA of the CDR3 is TGTGCCAGCAGCCAAGAGAGGAGCACATCCACAGATACGCAGTATTTT.